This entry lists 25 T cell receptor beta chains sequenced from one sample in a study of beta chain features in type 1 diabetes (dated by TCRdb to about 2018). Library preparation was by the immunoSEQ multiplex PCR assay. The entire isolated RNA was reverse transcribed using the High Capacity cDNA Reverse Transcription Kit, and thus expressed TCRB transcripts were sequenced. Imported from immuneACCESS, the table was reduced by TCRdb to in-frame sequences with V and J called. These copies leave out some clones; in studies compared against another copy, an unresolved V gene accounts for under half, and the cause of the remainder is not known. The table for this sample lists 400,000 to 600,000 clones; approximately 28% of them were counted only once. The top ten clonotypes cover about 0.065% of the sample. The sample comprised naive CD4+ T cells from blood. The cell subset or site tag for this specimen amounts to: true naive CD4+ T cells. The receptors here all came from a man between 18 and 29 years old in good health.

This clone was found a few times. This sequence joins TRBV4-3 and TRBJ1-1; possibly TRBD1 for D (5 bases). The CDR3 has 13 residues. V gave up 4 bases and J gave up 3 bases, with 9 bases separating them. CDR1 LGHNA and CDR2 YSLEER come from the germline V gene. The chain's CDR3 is CASSPRGYTEAFF. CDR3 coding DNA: TGCGCCAGCAGCCCGAGGGGTTACACTGAAGCTTTCTTT.

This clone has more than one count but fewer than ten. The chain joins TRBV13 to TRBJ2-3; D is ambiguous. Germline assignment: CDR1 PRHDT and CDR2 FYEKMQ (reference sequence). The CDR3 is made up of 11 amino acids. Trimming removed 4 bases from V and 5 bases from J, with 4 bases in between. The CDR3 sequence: CASSSGDTQYF. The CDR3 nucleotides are TGTGCCAGCAGCTCTGGAGATACGCAGTATTTT.

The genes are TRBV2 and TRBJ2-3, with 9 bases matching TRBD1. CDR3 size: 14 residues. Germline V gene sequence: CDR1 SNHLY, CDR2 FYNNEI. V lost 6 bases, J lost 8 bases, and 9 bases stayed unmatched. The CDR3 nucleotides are TGTGCCAGCAGGGATAGGACAGGGGAGTCTACGCAGTATTTT. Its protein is CASRDRTGESTQYF.

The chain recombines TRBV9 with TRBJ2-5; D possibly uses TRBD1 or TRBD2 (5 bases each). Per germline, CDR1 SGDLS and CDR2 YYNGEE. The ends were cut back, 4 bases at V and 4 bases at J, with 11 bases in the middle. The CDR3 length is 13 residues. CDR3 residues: CASSIRGRETQYF. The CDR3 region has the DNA TGTGCCAGCAGCATCCGGGGCAGAGAGACCCAGTACTTC.

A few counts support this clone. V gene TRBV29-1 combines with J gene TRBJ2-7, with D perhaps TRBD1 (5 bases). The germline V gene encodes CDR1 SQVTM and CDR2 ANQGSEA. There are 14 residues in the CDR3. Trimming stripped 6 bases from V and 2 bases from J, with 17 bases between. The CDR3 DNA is TGCAGCGTCGCCTGGGGCAGCTCGGCCTACGAGCAGTACTTC. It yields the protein CSVAWGSSAYEQYF.

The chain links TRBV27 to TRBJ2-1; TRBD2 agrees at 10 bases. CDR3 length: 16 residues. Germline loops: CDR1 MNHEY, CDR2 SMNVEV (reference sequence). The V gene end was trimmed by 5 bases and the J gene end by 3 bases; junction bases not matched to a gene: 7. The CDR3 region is CASSPGTSAIYNEQFF. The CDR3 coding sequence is TGTGCCAGCAGTCCCGGGACTAGCGCGATCTACAATGAGCAGTTCTTC.

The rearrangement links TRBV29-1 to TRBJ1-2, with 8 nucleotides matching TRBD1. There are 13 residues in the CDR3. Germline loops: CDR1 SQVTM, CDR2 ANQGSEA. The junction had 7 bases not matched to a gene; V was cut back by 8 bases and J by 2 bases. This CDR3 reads CSFRTGINYGYTF. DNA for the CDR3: TGCAGCTTCAGGACAGGGATAAACTATGGCTACACCTTC.

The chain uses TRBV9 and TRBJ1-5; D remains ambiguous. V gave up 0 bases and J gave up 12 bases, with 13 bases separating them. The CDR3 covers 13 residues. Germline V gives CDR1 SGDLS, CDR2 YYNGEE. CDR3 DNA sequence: TGTGCCAGCAGCGTAGGGGGAGCGGGAGGCCAGCATTTT. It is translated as CASSVGGAGGQHF.

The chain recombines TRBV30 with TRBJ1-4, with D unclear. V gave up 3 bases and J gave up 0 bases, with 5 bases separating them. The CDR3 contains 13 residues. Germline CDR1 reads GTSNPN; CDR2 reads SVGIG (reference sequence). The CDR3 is CAWRQTTNEKLFF. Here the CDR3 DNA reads TGTGCCTGGAGACAGACAACTAATGAAAAACTGTTTTTT.

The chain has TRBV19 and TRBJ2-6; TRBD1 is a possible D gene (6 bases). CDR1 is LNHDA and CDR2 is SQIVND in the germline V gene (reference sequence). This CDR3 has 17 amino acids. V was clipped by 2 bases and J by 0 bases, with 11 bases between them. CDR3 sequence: CASSIKQGPSGANVLTF. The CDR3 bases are TGTGCCAGTAGTATAAAACAGGGCCCCTCTGGGGCCAACGTCCTGACTTTC.

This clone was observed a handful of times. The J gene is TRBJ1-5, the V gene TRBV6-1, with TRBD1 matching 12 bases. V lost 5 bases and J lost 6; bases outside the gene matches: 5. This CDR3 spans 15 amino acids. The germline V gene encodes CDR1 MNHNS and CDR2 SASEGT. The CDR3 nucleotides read TGTGCCAGCAGTATCGGGACAGGGGGCGGTCAGCCCCAGCATTTT. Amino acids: CASSIGTGGGQPQHF.

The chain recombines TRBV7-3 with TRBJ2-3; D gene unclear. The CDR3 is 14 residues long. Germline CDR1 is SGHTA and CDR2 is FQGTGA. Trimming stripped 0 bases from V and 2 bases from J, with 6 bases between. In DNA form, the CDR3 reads TGTGCCAGCAGCTTAACTGGGTACACAGATACGCAGTATTTT. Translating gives CASSLTGYTDTQYF.

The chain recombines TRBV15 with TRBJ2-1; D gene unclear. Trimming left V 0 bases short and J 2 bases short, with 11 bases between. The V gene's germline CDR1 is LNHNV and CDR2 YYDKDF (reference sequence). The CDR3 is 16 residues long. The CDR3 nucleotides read TGTGCCACCAGCAGAGATCTGGGAACCGCCTACAATGAGCAGTTCTTC. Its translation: CATSRDLGTAYNEQFF. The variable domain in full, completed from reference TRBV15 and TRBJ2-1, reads DAMVIQNPRYQVTQFGKPVTLSCSQTLNHNVMYWYQQKSSQAPKLLFHYYDKDFNNEADTPDNFQSRRPNTSFCFLDIRSPGLGDTAMYLCATSRDLGTAYNEQFFGPGTRLTVL.

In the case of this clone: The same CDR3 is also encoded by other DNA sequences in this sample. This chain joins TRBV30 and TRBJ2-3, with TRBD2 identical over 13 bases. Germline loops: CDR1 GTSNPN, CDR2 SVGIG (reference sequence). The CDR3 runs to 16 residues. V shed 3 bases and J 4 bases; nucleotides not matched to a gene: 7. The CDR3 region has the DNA TGTGCCTGGAGCAAAGGACTAGCGGGAGTGGCAGATACGCAGTATTTT. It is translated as CAWSKGLAGVADTQYF.

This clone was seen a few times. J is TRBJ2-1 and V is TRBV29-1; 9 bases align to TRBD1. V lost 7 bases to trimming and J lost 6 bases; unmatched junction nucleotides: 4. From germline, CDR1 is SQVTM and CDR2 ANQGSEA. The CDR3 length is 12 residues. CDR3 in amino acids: CSASDRGNEQFF. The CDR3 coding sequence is TGCAGCGCCTCGGACAGGGGCAATGAGCAGTTCTTC.

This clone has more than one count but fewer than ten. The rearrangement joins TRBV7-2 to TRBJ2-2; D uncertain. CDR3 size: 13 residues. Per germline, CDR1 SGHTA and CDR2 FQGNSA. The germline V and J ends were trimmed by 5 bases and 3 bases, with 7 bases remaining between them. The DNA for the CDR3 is TGTGCCAGCAGCGAACTATACACCGGGGAGCTGTTTTTT. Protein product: CASSELYTGELFF. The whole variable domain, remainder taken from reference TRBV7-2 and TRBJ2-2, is GAGVSQSPSNKVTEKGKDVELRCDPISGHTALYWYRQSLGQGLEFLIYFQGNSAPDKSGLPSDRFSAERTGGSVSTLTIQRTQQEDSAVYLCASSELYTGELFFGEGSRLTVL.

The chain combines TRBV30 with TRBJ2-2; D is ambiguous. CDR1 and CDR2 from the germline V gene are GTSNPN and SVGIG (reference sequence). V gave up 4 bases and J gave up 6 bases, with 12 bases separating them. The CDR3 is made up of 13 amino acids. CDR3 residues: CAWTETRPGELFF. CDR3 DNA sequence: TGTGCCTGGACCGAGACCCGTCCCGGGGAGCTGTTTTTT.

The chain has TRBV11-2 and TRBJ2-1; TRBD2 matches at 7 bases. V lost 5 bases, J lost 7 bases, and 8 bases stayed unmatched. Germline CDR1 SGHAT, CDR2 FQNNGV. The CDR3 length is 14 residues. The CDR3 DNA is TGTGCCAGCAGCCTGGCGGGAGTATTAAATGAGCAGTTCTTC. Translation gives CASSLAGVLNEQFF.

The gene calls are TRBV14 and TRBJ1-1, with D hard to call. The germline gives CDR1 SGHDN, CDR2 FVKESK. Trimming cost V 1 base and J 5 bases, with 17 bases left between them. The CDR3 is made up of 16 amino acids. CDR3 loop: CASSQVGLPSGTEAFF. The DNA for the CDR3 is TGTGCCAGCAGCCAAGTAGGCCTTCCGAGTGGAACTGAAGCTTTCTTT.

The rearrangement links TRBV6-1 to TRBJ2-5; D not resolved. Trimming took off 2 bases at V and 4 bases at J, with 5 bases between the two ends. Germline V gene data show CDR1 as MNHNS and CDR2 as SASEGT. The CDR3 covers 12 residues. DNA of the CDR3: TGTGCCAGCAGTGAAATGGGAGAGACCCAGTACTTC. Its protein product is CASSEMGETQYF.

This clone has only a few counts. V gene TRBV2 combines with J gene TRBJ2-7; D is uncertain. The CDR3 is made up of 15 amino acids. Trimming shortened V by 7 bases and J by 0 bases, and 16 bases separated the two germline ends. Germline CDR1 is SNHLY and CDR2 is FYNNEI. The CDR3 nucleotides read TGTGCCAGCAAGAAAGAGGACGGTAACTCCTACGAGCAGTACTTC. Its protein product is CASKKEDGNSYEQYF.

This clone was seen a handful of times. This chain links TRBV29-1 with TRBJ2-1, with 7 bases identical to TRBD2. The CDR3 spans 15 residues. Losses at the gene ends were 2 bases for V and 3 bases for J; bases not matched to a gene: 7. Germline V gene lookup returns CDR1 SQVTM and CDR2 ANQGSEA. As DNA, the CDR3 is TGCAGCGTTGAAAGGCGGGAGAAGGTCTACAATGAGCAGTTCTTC. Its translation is CSVERREKVYNEQFF.

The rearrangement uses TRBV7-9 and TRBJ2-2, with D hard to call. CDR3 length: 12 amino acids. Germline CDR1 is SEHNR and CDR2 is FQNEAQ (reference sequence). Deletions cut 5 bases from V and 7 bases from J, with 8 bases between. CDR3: CASSSTVGELFF. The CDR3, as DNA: TGTGCCAGCAGCAGCACGGTCGGGGAGCTGTTTTTT.

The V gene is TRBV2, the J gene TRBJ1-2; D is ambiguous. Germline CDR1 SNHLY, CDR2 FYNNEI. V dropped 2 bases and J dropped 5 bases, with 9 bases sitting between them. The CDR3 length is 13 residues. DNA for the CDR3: TGTGCCAGCAGTGAAATGAGGTCATATGGCTACACCTTC. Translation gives CASSEMRSYGYTF.

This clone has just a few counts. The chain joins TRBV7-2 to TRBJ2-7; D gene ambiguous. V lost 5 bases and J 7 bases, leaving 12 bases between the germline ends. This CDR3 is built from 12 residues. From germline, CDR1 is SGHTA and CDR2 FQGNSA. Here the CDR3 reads CASSPGQWEQYF. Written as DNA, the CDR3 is TGTGCCAGCAGCCCCGGCCAATGGGAGCAGTACTTC.